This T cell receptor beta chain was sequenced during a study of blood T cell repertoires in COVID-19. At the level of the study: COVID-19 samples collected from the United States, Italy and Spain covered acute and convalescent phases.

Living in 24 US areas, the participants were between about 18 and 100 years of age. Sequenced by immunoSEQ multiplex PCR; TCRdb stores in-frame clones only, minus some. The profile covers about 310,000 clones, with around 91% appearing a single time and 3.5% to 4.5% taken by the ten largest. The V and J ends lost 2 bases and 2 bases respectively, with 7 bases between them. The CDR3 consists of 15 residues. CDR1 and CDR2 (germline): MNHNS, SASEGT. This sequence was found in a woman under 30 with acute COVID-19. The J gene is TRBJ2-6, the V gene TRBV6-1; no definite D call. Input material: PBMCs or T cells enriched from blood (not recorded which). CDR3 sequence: CASSEWQTGANVLTF. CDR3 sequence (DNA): TGTGCCAGCAGTGAATGGCAAACTGGGGCCAACGTCCTGACTTTC.